One and the same sample provided the 11 T cell receptor beta chains below, sequenced in a study of cytomegalovirus exposure and HLA in healthy donors. A multiplex PCR was run with 60 Vbeta primers and 13 Jbeta primers. TCRdb's table, derived via immunoSEQ multiplex PCR, lists solely in-frame clones and lacks some. The profile covers some 120,000 clones, with roughly 81% appearing a single time and 1.1% taken by the ten largest. The sequenced material came from PBMCs. The receptors were sampled from a woman aged 30 to 39 in good health and CMV-seronegative.

The chain employs TRBV2 and TRBJ2-7; 8 nucleotides agree with TRBD2. V lost 5 bases, J lost 2 bases, and 8 bases stayed unmatched. Germline assignment: CDR1 SNHLY and CDR2 FYNNEI. The CDR3 totals 15 residues. CDR3 loop: CASSPAGGVTYEQYF. CDR3 sequence (DNA): TGTGCCAGCAGTCCCGCCGGGGGGGTCACCTACGAGCAGTACTTC.

This clone has a handful of counts. The V gene is TRBV5-1, the J gene TRBJ1-1; maybe TRBD1 (5 bases). Germline V gene lookup returns CDR1 SGHRS and CDR2 YFSETQ. Trimming removed 3 bases from V and 2 bases from J, with 11 bases in between. The CDR3 contains 14 residues. The CDR3 spells CASSSGTGNTEAFF. The CDR3 bases are TGCGCCAGCAGCTCCGGTACAGGCAACACTGAAGCTTTCTTT.

The chain employs TRBV6-5 and TRBJ2-1; a possible D gene is TRBD1 (6 bases). Trimming cost V 6 bases and J 3 bases, with 15 bases left between them. The CDR3 contains 15 residues. CDR1 and CDR2 from the germline V gene are MNHEY and SVGAGI. In DNA, the CDR3 is TGTGCCAGCAGGACGGGACAAACCTACTACAATGAGCAGTTCTTC. Its protein is CASRTGQTYYNEQFF.

The chain has TRBV7-6 and TRBJ2-7; 10 nucleotides line up with TRBD2. Germline V gives CDR1 SGHVS, CDR2 FNYEAQ. This CDR3 spans 14 amino acids. Trimming at V came to 8 bases and at J to 7 bases, leaving 11 bases not matched to a gene. CDR3 residues: CASSVLAGAREQYF. CDR3 bases: TGTGCCAGCTCTGTGCTAGCGGGAGCAAGAGAGCAGTACTTC. The variable domain in full, with the rest retrieved from reference TRBV7-6 and TRBJ2-7, is GAGVSQSPRYKVTKRGQDVALRCDPISGHVSLYWYRQALGQGPEFLTYFNYEAQQDKSGLPNDRFSAERPEGSISTLTIQRTEQRDSAMYRCASSVLAGAREQYFGPGTRLTVT.

This sequence joins TRBV5-8 and TRBJ2-7, with TRBD2 matching 12 bases. The CDR3 is made up of 15 amino acids. V was clipped by 5 bases and J by 4 bases; unmatched bases: 7. CDR1 is SGHTS, CDR2 YDEGEE, per germline. Here the CDR3 reads CASSPGLAGKYEQYF. The CDR3 DNA reads TGTGCCAGCAGTCCAGGACTAGCGGGGAAGTACGAGCAGTACTTC.

This clone was detected a few times. This chain joins TRBV6-6 and TRBJ1-2, with D hard to call. Per the germline V gene, CDR1 is MNHNY and CDR2 is SVGAGI (reference sequence). V was cut by 7 bases and J by 4 bases, with 10 bases left in between. This CDR3 region has 12 residues. CDR3 sequence reads: CASNGRGYGYTF. CDR3 nucleotides: TGTGCCAGCAATGGACGGGGCTATGGCTACACCTTC.

This clone was picked up a small number of times. In DNA form, the CDR3 reads TGTGCCAGCAGTTCGGGCACAGATACGCAGTATTTT. Translation gives CASSSGTDTQYF. This sequence joins TRBV28 and TRBJ2-3; D remains ambiguous. Trimming left V 4 bases short and J 1 base short, with 3 bases between. The CDR3 sequence is 12 residues long. Per the germline V gene, CDR1 is MDHEN and CDR2 is SYDVKM.

This clone is a singleton in its sample. The V and J genes are TRBV6-1 and TRBJ2-2; TRBD1 matches 7 bases. Germline V gene data show CDR1 as MNHNS and CDR2 as SASEGT. The CDR3 covers 15 residues. The ends lost 4 bases at V and 0 bases at J; junction bases unmatched: 2. The chain's CDR3 is CASSVGQPNTGELFF. In DNA, the CDR3 is TGTGCCAGCAGTGTGGGACAGCCGAACACCGGGGAGCTGTTTTTT.

The J gene is TRBJ1-5, the V gene TRBV2; D gene uncertain. In germline, CDR1 is SNHLY, CDR2 FYNNEI. This CDR3 region has 13 residues. V dropped 5 bases and J dropped 4 bases, with 9 bases sitting between them. CDR3 bases: TGTGCCAGCAGTTCCGACTGGAATCAGCCCCAGCATTTT. It is translated as CASSSDWNQPQHF. Looking up the rest from reference TRBV2 and TRBJ1-5 gives the full variable domain: EPEVTQTPSHQVTQMGQEVILRCVPISNHLYFYWYRQILGQKVEFLVSFYNNEISEKSEIFDDQFSVERPDGSNFTLKIRSTKLEDSAMYFCASSSDWNQPQHFGDGTRLSIL.

This chain links TRBV1 with TRBJ1-6. TRBV1 is a pseudogene. There are 12 residues in the CDR3. CDR3 loop: CTSSPPYSPLHF. In DNA form, the CDR3 reads TGCACCAGCAGCCCTCCCTATTCACCCCTCCACTTT.

This rearrangement joins TRBV29-1 to TRBJ2-1, with 14 bases that match TRBD2. Trimming removed 6 bases from V and 10 bases from J; junction bases left unmatched: 14. The CDR3 is 16 amino acids. Per germline, CDR1 SQVTM and CDR2 ANQGSEA. CDR3 DNA sequence: TGCAGCGTGCTCGGGACGGGACTAGCGGGAGTCAACGAGCAGTTCTTC. Its translation: CSVLGTGLAGVNEQFF.